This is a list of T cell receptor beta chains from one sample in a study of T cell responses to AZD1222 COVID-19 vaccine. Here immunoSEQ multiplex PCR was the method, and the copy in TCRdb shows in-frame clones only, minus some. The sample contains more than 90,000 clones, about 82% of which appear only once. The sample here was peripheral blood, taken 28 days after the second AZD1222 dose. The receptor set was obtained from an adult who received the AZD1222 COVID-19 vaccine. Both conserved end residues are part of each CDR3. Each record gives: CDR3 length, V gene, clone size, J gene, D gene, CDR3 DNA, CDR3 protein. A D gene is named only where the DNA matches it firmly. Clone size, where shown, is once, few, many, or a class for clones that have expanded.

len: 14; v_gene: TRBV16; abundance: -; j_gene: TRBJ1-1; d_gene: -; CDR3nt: TGTGCCAGCAGCCAATCACCAGGGACCACTGAAGCTTTCTTT; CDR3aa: CASSQSPGTTEAFF
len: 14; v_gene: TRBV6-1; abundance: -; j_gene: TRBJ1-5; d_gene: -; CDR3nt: TGTGCCAGCAGTGAATTACGGGGGAATCAGCCCCAGCATTTT; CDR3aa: CASSELRGNQPQHF
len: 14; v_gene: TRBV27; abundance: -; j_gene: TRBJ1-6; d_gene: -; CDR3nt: TGTGCCAGCAGTACGGGCCGGGGGAATTCACCCCTCCACTTT; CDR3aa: CASSTGRGNSPLHF
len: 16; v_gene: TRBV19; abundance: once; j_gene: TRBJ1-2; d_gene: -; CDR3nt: TGTGCCAGTAGTATAAGGCAGGCGTTGCTCGACTATGGCTACACCTTC; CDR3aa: CASSIRQALLDYGYTF
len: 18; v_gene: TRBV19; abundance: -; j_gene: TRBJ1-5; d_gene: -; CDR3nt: TGTGCCAGTAGTATGAATACGGGGAGGGGACGGGGCAATCAGCCCCAGCATTTT; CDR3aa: CASSMNTGRGRGNQPQHF
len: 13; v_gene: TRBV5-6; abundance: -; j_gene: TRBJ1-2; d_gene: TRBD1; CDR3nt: TGTGCCAGCAGTCAACAGGGGGCGGTTGGCTACACCTTC; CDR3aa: CASSQQGAVGYTF
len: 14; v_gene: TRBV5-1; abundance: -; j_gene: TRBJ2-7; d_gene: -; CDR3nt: TGCGCCAGCAGCCTTAGCGGCGAAGGCTACGAGCAGTACTTC; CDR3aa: CASSLSGEGYEQYF
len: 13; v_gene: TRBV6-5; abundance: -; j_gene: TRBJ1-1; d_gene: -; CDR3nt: TGTGCCAGCAGAGGACAGTCTTCGACTGAAGCTTTCTTT; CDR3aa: CASRGQSSTEAFF
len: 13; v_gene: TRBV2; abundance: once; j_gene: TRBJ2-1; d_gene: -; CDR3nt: TGTGCCAGCAGTCGGGATACCATCAATGAGCAGTTCTTC; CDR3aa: CASSRDTINEQFF
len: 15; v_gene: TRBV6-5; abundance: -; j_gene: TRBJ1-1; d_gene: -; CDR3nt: TGTGCCAGCAGTTACTCAGGCAGAGGAAACACTGAAGCTTTCTTT; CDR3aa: CASSYSGRGNTEAFF
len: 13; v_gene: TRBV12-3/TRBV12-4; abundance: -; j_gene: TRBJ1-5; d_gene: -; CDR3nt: TGTGCCAGCAACTATATAGGCAATCAGCCCCAGCATTTT; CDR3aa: CASNYIGNQPQHF
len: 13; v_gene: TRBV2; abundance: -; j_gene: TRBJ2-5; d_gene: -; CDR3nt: TGTGCCAGCAGTGTGCACAGCCAAGAGACCCAGTACTTC; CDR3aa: CASSVHSQETQYF
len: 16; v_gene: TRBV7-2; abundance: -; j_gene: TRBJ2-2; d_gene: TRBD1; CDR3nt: TGTGCCAGCAGGCCACCGGGACAGATTTCCACCGGGGAGCTGTTTTTT; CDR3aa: CASRPPGQISTGELFF
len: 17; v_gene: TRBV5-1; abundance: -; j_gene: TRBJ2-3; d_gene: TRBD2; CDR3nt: TGCGCCAGCAGCACGAGAGCGGGGTACTCTAGCACAGATACGCAGTATTTT; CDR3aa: CASSTRAGYSSTDTQYF
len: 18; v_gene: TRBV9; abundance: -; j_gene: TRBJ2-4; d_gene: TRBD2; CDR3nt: TGTGCCAGCAGCCAGGGGCTAGCGGGGGGGCTGACCAAAAACATTCAGTACTTC; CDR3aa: CASSQGLAGGLTKNIQYF
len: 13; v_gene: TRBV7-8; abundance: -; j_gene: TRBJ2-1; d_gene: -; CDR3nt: TGTGCCAGCAGCTCAGGACCCTCGGATGAGCAGTTCTTC; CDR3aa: CASSSGPSDEQFF
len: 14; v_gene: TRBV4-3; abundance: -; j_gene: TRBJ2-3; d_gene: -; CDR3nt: TGCGCCAGCAGCCAGGACCCATACACAGATACGCAGTATTTT; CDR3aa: CASSQDPYTDTQYF
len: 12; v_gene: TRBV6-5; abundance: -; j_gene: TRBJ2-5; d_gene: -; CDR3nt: TGTGCCGCACAGACAGGCGGAGAGACCCAGTACTTC; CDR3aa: CAAQTGGETQYF
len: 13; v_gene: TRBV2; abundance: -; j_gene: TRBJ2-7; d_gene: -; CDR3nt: TGTGCCAGCAAGGGGCTGAGCTCCTACGAGCAGTACTTC; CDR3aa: CASKGLSSYEQYF
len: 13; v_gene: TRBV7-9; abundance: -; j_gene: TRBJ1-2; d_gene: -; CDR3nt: TGTGCCAGCAGCTTTGAGGGGCCCTATGGCTACACCTTC; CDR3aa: CASSFEGPYGYTF
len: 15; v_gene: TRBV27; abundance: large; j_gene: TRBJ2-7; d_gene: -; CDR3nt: TGTGCCAGCAGTTTATTGGCAGGGGAAACCTACGAGCAGTACTTC; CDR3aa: CASSLLAGETYEQYF
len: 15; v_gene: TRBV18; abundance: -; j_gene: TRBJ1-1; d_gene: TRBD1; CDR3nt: TGTGCCAGCTCACCCCTACAGGGGGAGAACACTGAAGCTTTCTTT; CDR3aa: CASSPLQGENTEAFF
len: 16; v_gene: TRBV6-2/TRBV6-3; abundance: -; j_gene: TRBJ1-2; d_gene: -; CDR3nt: TGTGCCAGCAGTTACTCGAGTCTGTGGATCGGGGGGGGCTACACCTTC; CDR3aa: CASSYSSLWIGGGYTF
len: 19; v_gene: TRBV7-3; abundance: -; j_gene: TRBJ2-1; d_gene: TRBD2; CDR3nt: TGTGCCAGCAGCTTTAGCGGGGGGCCCATCTCCGGCCCCTACAATGAGCAGTTCTTC; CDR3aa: CASSFSGGPISGPYNEQFF
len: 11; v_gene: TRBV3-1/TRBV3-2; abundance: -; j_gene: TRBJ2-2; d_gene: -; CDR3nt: TGTGCCAGCGCGAACACCGGGGAGCTGTTTTTT; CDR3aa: CASANTGELFF
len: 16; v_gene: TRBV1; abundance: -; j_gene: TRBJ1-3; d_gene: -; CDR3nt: TGCACCAGCAGCCAAGAATACGGGGAATCGGGAAACACCATATATTTT; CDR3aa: CTSSQEYGESGNTIYF
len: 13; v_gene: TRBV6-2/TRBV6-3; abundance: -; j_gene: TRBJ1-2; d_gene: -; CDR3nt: TGTGCCAGCAGCGACCGGGACTCCTATGGCTACACCTTC; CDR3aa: CASSDRDSYGYTF
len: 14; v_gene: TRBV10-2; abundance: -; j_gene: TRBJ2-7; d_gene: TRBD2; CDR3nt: TGCGCCAGCACTCTTAGCGGGGCCTATTACGAGCAGTACTTC; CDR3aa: CASTLSGAYYEQYF
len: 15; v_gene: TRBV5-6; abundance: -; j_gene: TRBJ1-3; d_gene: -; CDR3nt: TGTGCCAGCAGCTTTCAGGCCCGAATAGGAAACACCATATATTTT; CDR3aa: CASSFQARIGNTIYF
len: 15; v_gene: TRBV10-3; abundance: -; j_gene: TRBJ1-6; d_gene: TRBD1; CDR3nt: TGTGCCATCAGTAGCCGGGACAGGGAAAATTCACCCCTCCACTTT; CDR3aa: CAISSRDRENSPLHF
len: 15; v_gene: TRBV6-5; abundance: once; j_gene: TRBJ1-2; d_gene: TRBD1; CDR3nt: TGTGCCAGCAGTAGGACAGGGGGACCTAACTATGGCTACACCTTC; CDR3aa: CASSRTGGPNYGYTF
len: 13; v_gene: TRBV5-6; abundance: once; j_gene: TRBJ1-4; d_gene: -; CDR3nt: TGTGCTAGCAGCTTCAGGGGACATGAAAAACTGTTTTTT; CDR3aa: CASSFRGHEKLFF
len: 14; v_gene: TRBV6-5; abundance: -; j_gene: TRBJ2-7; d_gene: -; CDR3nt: TGTGCCAGCAGGGCTCGGGGGGCGGGCTACGAGCAGTACTTC; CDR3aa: CASRARGAGYEQYF
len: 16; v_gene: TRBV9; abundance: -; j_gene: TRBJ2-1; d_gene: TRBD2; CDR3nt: TGTGCCAGCAGCGTAGGCGGGACTAGCGGGAGGAATGAGCAGTTCTTC; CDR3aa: CASSVGGTSGRNEQFF
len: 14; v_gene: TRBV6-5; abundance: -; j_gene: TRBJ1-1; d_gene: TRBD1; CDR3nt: TGTGCCAGCAGTTACGGACAGGGATTAACTGAAGCTTTCTTT; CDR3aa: CASSYGQGLTEAFF
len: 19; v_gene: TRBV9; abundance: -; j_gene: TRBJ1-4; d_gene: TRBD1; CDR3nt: TGTGCCAGCAGCGTAGAGCTCGGCAGGGGGGTTACAACTAATGAAAAACTGTTTTTT; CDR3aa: CASSVELGRGVTTNEKLFF
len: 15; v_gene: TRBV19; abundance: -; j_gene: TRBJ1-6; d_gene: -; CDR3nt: TGTGCCAGTATGTCGCTCTATCCAGGGGATTCACCCCTCCACTTT; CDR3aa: CASMSLYPGDSPLHF
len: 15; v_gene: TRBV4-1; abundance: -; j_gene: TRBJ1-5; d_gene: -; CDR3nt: TGCGCCAGCAGGCCCCAGCTTTTTAAAAATCAGCCCCAGCATTTT; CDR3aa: CASRPQLFKNQPQHF
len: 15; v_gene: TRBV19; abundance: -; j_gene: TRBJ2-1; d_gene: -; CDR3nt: TGTGCCAGTAGTATTGCGGAAAGCTCCTACAATGAGCAGTTCTTC; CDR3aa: CASSIAESSYNEQFF
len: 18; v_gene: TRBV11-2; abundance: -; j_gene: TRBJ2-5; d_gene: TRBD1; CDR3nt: TGTGCCAGCAGCTTAGATCGGGACAGGGCTACGTACCAAGAGACCCAGTACTTC; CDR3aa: CASSLDRDRATYQETQYF
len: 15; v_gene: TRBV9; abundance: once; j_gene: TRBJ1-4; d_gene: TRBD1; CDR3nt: TGTGCCAGCAGCGTAGGGACAGGGCGTCTCGAAAAACTGTTTTTT; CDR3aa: CASSVGTGRLEKLFF
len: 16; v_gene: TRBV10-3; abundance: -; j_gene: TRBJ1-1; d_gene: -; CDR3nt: TGTGCCATCAGTGACAAGACAGGACTAATGAACACTGAAGCTTTCTTT; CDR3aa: CAISDKTGLMNTEAFF
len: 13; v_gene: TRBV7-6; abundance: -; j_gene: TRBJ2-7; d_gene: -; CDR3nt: TGTGCCAGCAGCTTAGCGGTGGGCTACGAGCAGTACTTC; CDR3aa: CASSLAVGYEQYF